Following are 9 T cell receptor beta chains from one sample sequenced in a study of blood T cells in healthy people across ages. A second PCR, run for roughly 7 to 12 cycles, used a sample-barcoded 5' primer plus a J-beta primer mix. MiXCR, run by TCRdb on the 5' RACE reads, gives a single entry per CDR3 protein. This sample has over 950,000 distinct CDR3 sequences, with 51% found just once. Sequencing was carried out using blood. Receptors were obtained from an older woman in good health.

This clonotype was observed once. The chain links TRBV6-6 to TRBJ2-3, with D possibly TRBD2 on 6 matching bases. The CDR3 is 16 amino acids. Germline V gene data show CDR1 as MNHNY and CDR2 as SVGAGI (reference sequence). V lost 0 bases and J 4 bases, leaving 14 bases between the germline ends. CDR3 sequence: CASSYSIMGGSDTQYF. Here the CDR3 DNA reads TGTGCCAGCAGTTACTCGATTATGGGGGGTTCAGATACGCAGTATTTT.

The CDR3 region has the DNA TGTGCCAGCAGCATTAGAAGCGGGAGTTTTTACAATGAGCAGTTCTTC. It translates to CASSIRSGSFYNEQFF. The chain links TRBV21-1 to TRBJ2-1; the D call in the table, TRBD2, was not verified against the DNA. TRBV21-1 is recorded as a pseudogene. This CDR3 has 16 amino acids.

The V gene is TRBV5-1, the J gene TRBJ2-3; D is unresolved. The CDR3 totals 14 residues. Germline V gene data show CDR1 as SGHRS and CDR2 as YFSETQ. Trimming left V 6 bases short and J 5 bases short, with 16 bases between. The CDR3 DNA reads TGCGCCAGCACTAAGGAAAGCCGGGTAGATACGCAGTATTTT. This gives the protein CASTKESRVDTQYF.

This clonotype was seen many times. At one end, the junction sequence differs from germline, possibly due to a read error. The V and J genes are TRBV5-1 and TRBJ2-5, with a tentative D call TRBD1 (5 bases). The CDR3 covers 13 residues. Germline-derived CDR1 and CDR2 are SGHRS and YFSETQ. For the CDR3, the DNA is TGTGCCAGCAGCTTGACAGTACAAGAGACCCAGTACTTC. It codes for CASSLTVQETQYF.

This rearrangement joins TRBV6-2 or TRBV6-3 to TRBJ1-5, with TRBD1 identical over 8 bases. Germline V gives CDR1 MNHEY, CDR2 SVGEGT. The CDR3 consists of 14 residues. V shed 4 bases and J 5 bases; nucleotides not matched to a gene: 4. DNA for the CDR3: TGTGCCAGCAGTTTCTACAGGGGGGATCAGCCCCAGCATTTT. Its translation: CASSFYRGDQPQHF.

This clonotype was recorded only once. The chain is built from TRBV5-1 and TRBJ2-5; D could derive from TRBD1 or TRBD2 (5 bases each). The V gene's germline CDR1 is SGHRS and CDR2 YFSETQ. V was shortened by 4 bases and J by 1 base, with 20 bases between the two germline ends. The CDR3 has 17 residues. The CDR3 reads CASSPLRRTKGQETQYF. CDR3 nucleotide sequence: TGCGCCAGCAGCCCCCTCCGGAGGACAAAGGGCCAAGAGACCCAGTACTTC.

The rearrangement joins TRBV27 to TRBJ2-4, with 10 bases fitting TRBD2. V lost 8 bases and J lost 0; bases outside the gene matches: 4. The CDR3 runs 15 residues. CDR1 and CDR2 from the germline V gene are MNHEY and SMNVEV (reference sequence). CDR3 residues: CASGSGGLAKNIQYF. DNA for the CDR3: TGTGCCAGCGGTAGCGGGGGGCTAGCCAAAAACATTCAGTACTTC.

This clonotype was observed once. The rearrangement links TRBV11-2 to TRBJ2-5; D is undetermined. The CDR3 totals 13 residues. Deletions cut 5 bases from V and 13 bases from J, with 20 bases between. Germline V CDR1 and CDR2: SGHAT, FQNNGV. The CDR3 loop is CASSAVESLLMYF. The CDR3 bases are TGTGCCAGCAGCGCGGTTGAGTCTCTACTTATGTACTTC.

The V gene is TRBV7-9, the J gene TRBJ2-5; no reliable D call. Trimming took 3 bases from V and 6 from J, leaving 5 bases between them. This CDR3 region has 11 residues. CDR1 and CDR2 (germline): SEHNR, FQNEAQ (reference sequence). The CDR3 DNA sequence: TGTGCCAGCAGCTTCTTTCAGACCCAGTACTTC. It is translated as CASSFFQTQYF.